The 19 T cell receptor beta chains reported below all come from one sample, sequenced in a study of blood T cell repertoires in COVID-19. This table comes from immunoSEQ multiplex PCR, and its TCRdb copy is limited to in-frame clones, with some not included. This sample yields about 260,000 clones, of which approximately 90% are seen a single time; 2.5% to 3% belongs to the top ten. The sample taken for sequencing was PBMCs or T cells enriched from blood (not recorded which). These receptors came from a man aged 35 to 55 who had been exposed to COVID-19.

CDR3 sequence reads: CASSLGELSAAQYF. The CDR3, as DNA: TGCGCCAGCAGCTTGGGAGAGCTCAGCGCTGCCCAGTACTTC. The chain is built from TRBV5-1 and TRBJ2-5; D not certain. The CDR3 is made up of 14 amino acids. Trimming left V 0 bases short and J 9 bases short, with 15 bases between. Germline V lookup: CDR1 SGHRS, CDR2 YFSETQ.

The chain has TRBV18 and TRBJ1-1; possible D gene TRBD1, 5 bases. CDR3 length: 15 amino acids. Trimming removed 0 bases at V and 5 bases at J, with 13 bases between. Germline CDR1 is KGHSH and CDR2 is LQKENI. CDR3 coding DNA: TGTGCCAGCTCACCACCAAACGGGGGTAGGACTGAAGCTTTCTTT. Translating it yields CASSPPNGGRTEAFF.

This chain links TRBV6-2 or TRBV6-3 with TRBJ2-7; TRBD2 aligns across 12 bases. The J segment lost 2 bases and the V segment lost 2 bases, leaving 7 bases of the junction unmatched. CDR1 and CDR2 from the germline V gene are MNHEY and SVGEGT. The CDR3 is 17 amino acids. This CDR3 is CASSYGITSGRTYEQYF. Written as DNA, the CDR3 is TGTGCCAGCAGTTACGGGATTACTAGCGGGAGGACCTACGAGCAGTACTTC.

There are a few counts of this clone. This sample includes further DNA sequences coding for the same CDR3. The rearrangement uses TRBV7-3 and TRBJ2-3, with 10 bases lining up with TRBD1. The CDR3 is 14 amino acids. With V trimmed by 3 bases and J by 6 bases, 3 bases remained unmatched. The germline V gene has CDR1 SGHTA and CDR2 FQGTGA. Here the CDR3 reads CASSLDRGSDTQYF. The DNA for the CDR3 is TGTGCCAGCAGCTTGGACAGGGGGTCGGATACGCAGTATTTT.

The V and J genes are TRBV30 and TRBJ2-1; TRBD1 is a possible D gene (5 bases). CDR1 and CDR2 (germline): GTSNPN, SVGIG (reference sequence). The CDR3 consists of 16 residues. Trimming pared 0 bases from V and 1 base from J, leaving 13 bases between. CDR3 sequence reads: CAWSVLTEHSYNEQFF. CDR3 in DNA: TGTGCCTGGAGTGTTCTGACAGAGCATTCCTACAATGAGCAGTTCTTC.

This clone was seen a single time. The V and J genes are TRBV3-1 (or the pseudogene TRBV3-2) and TRBJ1-4; D gene ambiguous. CDR1 LGHDT and CDR2 YNNKEL come from the germline V gene (reference sequence). The V end lost 1 base, the J end lost 0 bases, and 6 bases lay between the germline ends. CDR3 length: 15 residues. The CDR3 loop reads CASSQVTATNEKLFF. The CDR3 nucleotides are TGTGCCAGCAGCCAAGTCACTGCAACTAATGAAAAACTGTTTTTT.

The table lists this clone with a few counts. CDR3 sequence: CASSRAGQGGNEQFF. The CDR3, as DNA: TGTGCCAGCAGCCGGGCGGGACAGGGTGGGAATGAGCAGTTCTTC. The V call is TRBV28, the J call TRBJ2-1; 9 nucleotides align to TRBD1. Trimming took 6 bases from V and 7 from J; bases not matched to a gene: 10. Germline CDR1 and CDR2: MDHEN and SYDVKM. The CDR3 sequence is 15 residues long. The full variable domain, rest sourced from reference TRBV28 and TRBJ2-1, is DVKVTQSSRYLVKRTGEKVFLECVQDMDHENMFWYRQDPGLGLRLIYFSYDVKMKEKGDIPEGYSVSREKKERFSLILESASTNQTSMYLCASSRAGQGGNEQFFGPGTRLTVL.

The chain is built from TRBV7-6 and TRBJ1-4; TRBD1 aligns across 9 bases. The V segment lost 5 bases and the J segment 10 bases; nucleotides outside the gene matches: 14. CDR3 length: 16 residues. Per germline, CDR1 SGHVS and CDR2 FNYEAQ. CDR3 amino acids: CASSISTGGIGGKLFF. Here the CDR3 DNA reads TGTGCCAGCAGCATTTCCACAGGGGGCATTGGGGGAAAACTGTTTTTT.

V gene TRBV28 combines with J gene TRBJ2-1; 11 bases are a match to TRBD2. The CDR3 runs 13 residues. Trimming at V came to 8 bases and at J to 4 bases, leaving 1 base not matched to a gene. The germline V gene encodes CDR1 MDHEN and CDR2 SYDVKM. In nucleotides, the CDR3 is TGTGCCAGCGGGACTAGCGGATACAATGAGCAGTTCTTC. Its protein is CASGTSGYNEQFF.

This clone was picked up one time. This chain uses TRBV11-2 with TRBJ2-3; TRBD2 is a possible D gene (5 bases). CDR3 length: 13 residues. Trimming cost V 0 bases and J 4 bases, with 5 bases left between them. Germline V gene lookup returns CDR1 SGHAT and CDR2 FQNNGV. The CDR3 DNA follows: TGTGCCAGCAGCTTAGAGCGGGCAGATACGCAGTATTTT. Translating gives CASSLERADTQYF.

Here the CDR3 DNA reads TGTGCCAGCAGCCCGTTAGCGGGAGGGCGTGATGAGCAGTTCTTC. Protein sequence: CASSPLAGGRDEQFF. The chain is built from TRBV7-9 and TRBJ2-1, with 11 bases matching TRBD2. V trimming: 5 bases; J trimming: 8 bases; junction bases outside the gene matches: 8. The CDR3 sequence is 15 residues long. The germline V gene has CDR1 SEHNR and CDR2 FQNEAQ (reference sequence).

The chain combines TRBV6-6 with TRBJ2-7, with TRBD1 matching over 9 bases. Germline loops: CDR1 MNHNY, CDR2 SVGAGI (reference sequence). The ends lost 5 bases at V and 2 bases at J; junction bases unmatched: 7. This CDR3 is built from 15 residues. This CDR3 reads CASSPRGQGTYEQYF. The CDR3 DNA is TGTGCCAGCAGTCCCAGAGGACAGGGGACCTACGAGCAGTACTTC.

The chain uses TRBV12-5 and TRBJ1-3; the match to TRBD1 covers 10 bases. The CDR3 is 16 amino acids. Looked up from germline, CDR1 is LGHNT and CDR2 is FRNRAP. Trimming at V came to 3 bases and at J to 2 bases, leaving 4 bases not matched to a gene. For the CDR3, the DNA is TGTGCTAGTGGTTTCGACAGGGGGCCCCCTGGAAACACCATATATTTT. Translating it yields CASGFDRGPPGNTIYF.

The rearrangement uses TRBV7-6 and TRBJ2-1; 7 nucleotides line up with TRBD2. J lost 8 bases, V lost 1 base, and 5 bases had no gene match. Per germline, CDR1 SGHVS and CDR2 FNYEAQ. The CDR3 loop spans 14 amino acids. The CDR3 DNA sequence: TGTGCCAGCAGCTTAGAGGGAGGGCCGTATGAGCAGTTCTTC. Translating it yields CASSLEGGPYEQFF.

This clone was seen a single time. V and J are TRBV5-1 and TRBJ2-2; the D gene is possibly TRBD1 (5 bases). This CDR3 has 13 amino acids. Germline V gene sequence: CDR1 SGHRS, CDR2 YFSETQ. V shed 2 bases and J shed 5 bases, with 7 bases lying between them. The CDR3 coding sequence is TGCGCCAGCAGCTTCAGGGAAACCGGGGAGCTGTTTTTT. This translates into CASSFRETGELFF.

The chain uses TRBV28 and TRBJ2-2; no clear D gene. Trimming stripped 9 bases from V and 1 base from J, with 9 bases between. The CDR3 length is 13 residues. Germline CDR1 reads MDHEN; CDR2 reads SYDVKM. CDR3 nucleotide sequence: TGTGCCAGTCACGGTGGGAACACCGGGGAGCTGTTTTTT. Its protein is CASHGGNTGELFF. The variable domain in full, with the rest retrieved from reference TRBV28 and TRBJ2-2, is DVKVTQSSRYLVKRTGEKVFLECVQDMDHENMFWYRQDPGLGLRLIYFSYDVKMKEKGDIPEGYSVSREKKERFSLILESASTNQTSMYLCASHGGNTGELFFGEGSRLTVL.

The rearrangement links TRBV3-1 (or the pseudogene TRBV3-2) to TRBJ1-2, with no clear D. Germline CDR1 and CDR2: LGHDT and YNNKEL (reference sequence). Trimming removed 2 bases from V and 2 bases from J, with 6 bases in between. The CDR3 is 13 residues long. The CDR3 coding sequence is TGTGCCAGCAGCCAAACCGGGAACTATGGCTACACCTTC. It translates to CASSQTGNYGYTF.

The rearrangement joins TRBV4-1 to TRBJ1-1, with D possibly TRBD1 on 5 matching bases. V lost 5 bases, J lost 9 bases, and 10 bases lay in between. Germline CDR1 MGHRA, CDR2 YSYEKL. CDR3 length equals 11 residues. The CDR3 DNA is TGCGCCAGCAGCGCAGGGTCCCAAGCTTTCTTT. This translates into CASSAGSQAFF.

CDR3 amino acids: CASSPRQADEETQYF. Written as DNA, the CDR3 is TGTGCCAGCAGCCCCCGACAGGCTGACGAAGAGACCCAGTACTTC. The rearrangement uses TRBV21-1 and TRBJ2-5; the table calls TRBD1, which could not be checked here. TRBV21-1 is a pseudogene segment. The CDR3 runs to 15 residues.